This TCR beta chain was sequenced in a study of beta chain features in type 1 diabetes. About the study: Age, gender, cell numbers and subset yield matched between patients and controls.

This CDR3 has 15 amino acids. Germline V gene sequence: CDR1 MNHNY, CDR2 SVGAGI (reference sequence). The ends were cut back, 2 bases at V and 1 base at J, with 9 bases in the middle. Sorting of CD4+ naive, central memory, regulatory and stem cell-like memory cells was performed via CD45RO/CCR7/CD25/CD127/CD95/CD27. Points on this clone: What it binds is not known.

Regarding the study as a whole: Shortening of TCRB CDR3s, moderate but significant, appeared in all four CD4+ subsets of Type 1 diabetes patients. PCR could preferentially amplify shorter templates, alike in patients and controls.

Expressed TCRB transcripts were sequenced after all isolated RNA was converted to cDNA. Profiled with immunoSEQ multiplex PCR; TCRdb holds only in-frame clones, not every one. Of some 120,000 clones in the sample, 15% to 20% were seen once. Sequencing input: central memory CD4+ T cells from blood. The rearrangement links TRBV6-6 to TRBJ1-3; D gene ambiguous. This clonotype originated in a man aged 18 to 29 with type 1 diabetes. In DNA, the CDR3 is TGTGCCAGCAGTTACGGTGGGGTGTCTGGAAACACCATATATTTT. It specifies CASSYGGVSGNTIYF.